The 7 T cell receptor beta chains listed next were all sequenced from one sample in a study of early T cells in non-severe SARS-CoV-2 infection. TCRdb re-derived calls from the 5' RACE reads in MiXCR, one entry per CDR3 protein. Of about 28,000 distinct CDR3 sequences listed, approximately 6% were seen once; the top ten hold around 5.4%. Sequenced sample: whole blood. These receptors all stem from an adult who was a healthcare worker with PCR-confirmed SARS-CoV-2 infection or an uninfected control (not recorded which).

In this sample, this clonotype turned up many times. One junction end disagrees with the germline gene, perhaps due to a read error. V usage is TRBV5-6 and J usage is TRBJ2-3; TRBD2 aligns across 12 bases. CDR1 SGHDT and CDR2 YYEEEE come from the germline V gene. The CDR3 is 12 amino acids. CDR3 bases: TGTGCCAGCAGTTATGGACTAGCGGGGTTACTTTTT. Translated: CASSYGLAGLLF.

This clonotype has at least ten counts. The chain recombines TRBV4-2 with TRBJ1-1; D is undetermined. V shed 0 bases and J shed 2 bases, with 10 bases lying between them. This CDR3 is built from 15 residues. Germline CDR1 reads LGHNA; CDR2 reads YNFKEQ. CDR3 amino acids: CASSQDPQPNTEAFF. In DNA, the CDR3 is TGTGCCAGCAGCCAAGATCCACAGCCAAACACTGAAGCTTTCTTT.

This clonotype came up many times. This chain links TRBV29-1 with TRBJ2-1; D might be TRBD1 (5 bases). CDR1 and CDR2 from the germline V gene are SQVTM and ANQGSEA. Trimming pared 7 bases from V and 8 bases from J, leaving 12 bases between. The length of the CDR3 is 11 residues. The CDR3 sequence is CSASRVHEQFF. CDR3 in DNA: TGCAGCGCGTCCAGGGTGCATGAGCAGTTCTTC.

This clonotype came up many times. This chain uses TRBV7-9 with TRBJ2-1; 9 nucleotides align to TRBD1. The V and J ends lost 5 bases and 8 bases, in that order; junction bases with no gene match: 13. The CDR3 spans 16 residues. Germline loops: CDR1 SEHNR, CDR2 FQNEAQ (reference sequence). The chain's CDR3 is CASSTFSGQGFHEQFF. The DNA for the CDR3 is TGTGCCAGCAGCACATTTTCCGGACAGGGGTTTCATGAGCAGTTCTTC.

This clonotype appeared many times. This chain links TRBV6-1 with TRBJ2-1, with 8 nucleotides matching TRBD2. The CDR3 has 14 amino acids. Trimming cost V 10 bases and J 14 bases; bases outside gene matches: 19. CDR1 MNHNS and CDR2 SASEGT come from the germline V gene. CDR3 sequence reads: CATRRDSGLGREFF. The CDR3 DNA reads TGTGCCACTCGCCGGGACTCAGGGCTCGGGAGGGAGTTCTTC.

This clonotype was picked up many times. V and J are TRBV28 and TRBJ1-2, with TRBD1 matching 7 bases. The CDR3 spans 16 residues. Germline loops: CDR1 MDHEN, CDR2 SYDVKM. V dropped 1 base and J dropped 8; count of bases not matched to a gene: 13. This chain's CDR3 is CASSLLGQRALYGYTF. CDR3 DNA sequence: TGTGCCAGCAGTTTATTGGGACAGCGAGCGTTATACGGCTACACCTTC.

This clonotype was detected many times. The chain has TRBV10-2 and TRBJ1-1; maybe TRBD1 (5 bases). The CDR3 is 13 amino acids. The ends were cut back, 2 bases at V and 1 base at J, with 5 bases in the middle. CDR1 and CDR2 from the germline V gene are WSHSY and SAAADI. The CDR3 protein is CASSETGNTEAFF. The CDR3, as DNA: TGCGCCAGCAGTGAGACAGGGAACACTGAAGCTTTCTTT.